Listed below are T cell receptor beta chains from one sample, sequenced in a study of T cell responses to AZD1222 COVID-19 vaccine. TCRdb keeps only in-frame clones here, not all; method: immunoSEQ multiplex PCR. The table includes more than 130,000 clones, 90% detected once. Material: peripheral blood, obtained on day 0 of AZD1222 vaccination. The receptors were gathered from an adult in good health. Each CDR3 is given with its conserved first and last residue. The D gene is left open where the match is weak. Clone size is shown for a subset of rows, as once, few, many or a class of expanded clone.

J gene	V gene	D gene	clone size	CDR3 DNA	CDR3 protein
TRBJ2-1	TRBV19	TRBD2	.	TGTGCCAGTAGTTCTCTAGCGGGGCACAATGAGCAGTTCTTC	CASSSLAGHNEQFF
TRBJ2-7	TRBV6-5	TRBD1	.	TGTGCCAGCAGTTACTCCGGGACAGGGTCCTACGAGCAGTACTTC	CASSYSGTGSYEQYF
TRBJ1-1	TRBV11-2	.	.	TGTGCCAGCAGCCGTGGTCCGGGCTTCGGTTTCTTT	CASSRGPGFGFF
TRBJ2-3	TRBV5-1	.	.	TGCGCCAGCAGCTTGTCAGGGATGGCGCAGTATTTT	CASSLSGMAQYF
TRBJ1-5	TRBV19	.	.	TGTGCCAGTAGTTCAGGACGTACAAGCAATCAGCCCCAGCATTTT	CASSSGRTSNQPQHF
TRBJ2-3	TRBV20-1	TRBD1	once	TGCAGTGCTAGTCTGCCCGGAGACAGGGGGTTCACAGATACGCAGTATTTT	CSASLPGDRGFTDTQYF
TRBJ2-2	TRBV5-1	TRBD2	.	TGCGCCAGCAGCTTGCCGGGAGGGCCTTGGAACACCGGGGAGCTGTTTTTT	CASSLPGGPWNTGELFF
TRBJ2-7	TRBV5-1	.	.	TGCGCCAGCAGCTTGGCCTTGGGGGTCTACGAGCAGTACTTC	CASSLALGVYEQYF
TRBJ1-5	TRBV6-6	.	.	TGTGCCAGCAGTTACTTCTACAGGGACTATCAGCCCCAGCATTTT	CASSYFYRDYQPQHF
TRBJ2-3	TRBV30	TRBD1	few	TGTGCCTGGGGAATTCGGACAGGGCGTGCAGATACGCAGTATTTT	CAWGIRTGRADTQYF
TRBJ1-4	TRBV11-3	.	.	TGTGCCAGCAGCTTAGGACCACAGGATAATGAAAAACTGTTTTTT	CASSLGPQDNEKLFF
TRBJ2-1	TRBV12-3/TRBV12-4	.	.	TGTGCCAGCAGTTTGGGCTCCTACAATGAGCAGTTCTTC	CASSLGSYNEQFF
TRBJ1-1	TRBV11-3	.	.	TGTGCCAGCAGTTACGGTTTGAGGGGGGCGACTATGAACACTGAAGCTTTCTTT	CASSYGLRGATMNTEAFF
TRBJ2-3	TRBV3-1/TRBV3-2	TRBD2	.	TGTGCCAGCAGCCACCTCGCGGGGGAGACAGATACGCAGTATTTT	CASSHLAGETDTQYF
TRBJ2-7	TRBV5-6	.	once	TGTGCCAGCAGCCTCTCCTCCTACGAGCAGTACTTC	CASSLSSYEQYF
TRBJ2-1	TRBV4-3	TRBD2	.	TGCGCCAGCAGCCACCCGGGACTAGGCAATGAGCAGTTCTTC	CASSHPGLGNEQFF
TRBJ1-2	TRBV30	.	.	TGTGCCTGGCACCAGGGTTCCTATGGCTACACCTTC	CAWHQGSYGYTF